The clone carrying this T cell receptor (beta chain) was detected ten times or more. Its antigen remains unidentified. The data were obtained in a study of T-cell reconstitution after alpha-beta-depleted transplantation in children. V was shortened by 6 bases and J by 10 bases, with 16 bases between the two germline ends. This CDR3 spans 13 amino acids. A library of TCRbeta sequences, prepared with unique molecular identifiers, was generated. MiXCR, applied by TCRdb to the PCR reads, yields one record per CDR3 protein. The sample gives hundreds of thousands of distinct CDR3 sequences, around 8% of which show up once; roughly 5.8% is in the top ten. Findings of the study overall: Surviving thymic progenitors and recipient T cells were the source of high TCRbeta diversity at day 60 in some patients. After one year, T-cell counts and TCRbeta diversity mostly came from new T cells. Where alpha-beta T cells came from about two months after transplant was reportedly several hundred expanded graft clones.

Here the sequenced sample was PBMCs, mostly from graft donor cells, taken 180 days after TCRalphabeta/CD19-depleted stem cell transplant. The source of this sequence is a male patient younger than 18 who had a stem cell transplant for acute lymphoblastic leukemia, so the T cells may come from the graft donor. V and J are TRBV12-3 or TRBV12-4 and TRBJ1-5; unclear D gene. CDR3 bases: TGTGCCAGCAGGTCGGAGGCAATCAGCCCCCAGCATTTT. Its protein product is CASRSEAISPQHF.